The clone carrying this T cell receptor beta chain was observed a handful of times. The data stem from a study of OX40 agonist ivuxolimab in advanced cancers. The wider study: Averaging about 60 years in age, with a range of roughly 23 to 85, the cohort was approximately 87% male.

Data came from immunoSEQ multiplex PCR; TCRdb stores just in-frame clones and leaves some out. The sample shows tens of thousands of clones, around 74% of them seen only once. The CDR3 runs 15 residues. V trimming: 4 bases; J trimming: 10 bases; junction bases outside the gene matches: 10. Per the germline V gene, CDR1 is SNHLY and CDR2 is FYNNEI. V is TRBV2 and J is TRBJ1-6; 7 bases are shared with TRBD1. The starting material was CD4+ or CD8+ T cells sorted from blood, obtained in a trial of the OX40 agonist ivuxolimab. The receptor comes from an adult with an advanced solid tumor such as melanoma, head and neck, liver or kidney cancer. CDR3 sequence reads: CASSGSTGLESPLHF. CDR3 DNA: TGTGCCAGCAGTGGATCGACAGGGTTGGAATCACCCCTCCACTTT.